This T cell receptor (beta chain) is drawn from a study of cytomegalovirus exposure and HLA in healthy donors. It was with 60 Vbeta and 13 Jbeta primers that the PCR ran. The data were produced by immunoSEQ multiplex PCR, yet TCRdb's version contains in-frame clones alone and is incomplete. Here the sample spans some 60,000 clones, about 69% being singletons. Turning to this clone: No antigen is known for it.

V lost 0 bases, J lost 0 bases, and 5 bases stayed unmatched. This CDR3 is 17 amino acids long. CDR1 is MGHRA, CDR2 YSYEKL, per germline. Regarding the study as a whole: A list of about 180 TCR beta chains associated with cytomegalovirus was given.

The sample taken for sequencing was PBMCs. The receptor was isolated from a woman aged 25 to 39 in good health and CMV-seronegative. The rearrangement joins TRBV4-1 to TRBJ1-1, with 9 positions matching TRBD1. CDR3 protein: CASSQEQGASMNTEAFF. The CDR3 DNA reads TGCGCCAGCAGCCAAGAACAGGGGGCCTCGATGAACACTGAAGCTTTCTTT.